The clone carrying this T cell receptor beta chain has a count of ten or more. Its antigen is undetermined. The sample is drawn from a study of T cells after yellow fever vaccination. About the study: Fractions of low cell number were prepared using SMART-Seq v4 Ultra Low Input. Whole-study results and caveats: Researchers cautioned that FACS-sorted repertoires could harbor abundant clonotypes contaminating from the bulk population. Subsequent to the booster, the majority of primary-vaccination clones reappeared (roughly 96% CD4, 85% to 90% CD8).

Germline-derived CDR1 and CDR2 are LGHNA and YSLEER. The CDR3 extends over 17 amino acids. V gave up 1 base and J gave up 5 bases, with 17 bases separating them. MiXCR, applied by TCRdb to the 5' RACE reads, yields one record per CDR3 protein. The sample consists of about 230,000 distinct CDR3 sequences, 5.5% to 8.5% of them appearing once. The source is a man in his thirties or forties who received the YFV17D yellow fever vaccine. The sequenced sample was CD4+ T cells sorted from PBMCs, obtained on the day of the yellow fever booster vaccination. V usage is TRBV4-3 and J usage is TRBJ2-2; no reliable D call. The CDR3 sequence: CASSQAVSRLKTGELFF. As DNA, the CDR3 is TGCGCCAGCAGCCAAGCAGTAAGTCGCCTAAAGACCGGGGAGCTGTTTTTT.